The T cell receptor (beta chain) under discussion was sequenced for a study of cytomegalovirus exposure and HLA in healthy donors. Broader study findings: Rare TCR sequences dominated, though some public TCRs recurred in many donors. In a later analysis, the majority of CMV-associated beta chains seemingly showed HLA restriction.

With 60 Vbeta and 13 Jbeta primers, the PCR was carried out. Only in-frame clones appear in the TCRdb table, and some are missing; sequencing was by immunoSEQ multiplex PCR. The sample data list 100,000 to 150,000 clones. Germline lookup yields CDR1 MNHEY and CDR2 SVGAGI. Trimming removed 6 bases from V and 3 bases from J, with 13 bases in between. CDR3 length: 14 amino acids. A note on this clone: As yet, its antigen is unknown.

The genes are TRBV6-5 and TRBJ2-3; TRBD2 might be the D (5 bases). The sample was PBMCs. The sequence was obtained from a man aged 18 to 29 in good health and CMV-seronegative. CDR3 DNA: TGTGCCAGCAGCCCGGACTGGGAAACAGATACGCAGTATTTT. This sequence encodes CASSPDWETDTQYF.